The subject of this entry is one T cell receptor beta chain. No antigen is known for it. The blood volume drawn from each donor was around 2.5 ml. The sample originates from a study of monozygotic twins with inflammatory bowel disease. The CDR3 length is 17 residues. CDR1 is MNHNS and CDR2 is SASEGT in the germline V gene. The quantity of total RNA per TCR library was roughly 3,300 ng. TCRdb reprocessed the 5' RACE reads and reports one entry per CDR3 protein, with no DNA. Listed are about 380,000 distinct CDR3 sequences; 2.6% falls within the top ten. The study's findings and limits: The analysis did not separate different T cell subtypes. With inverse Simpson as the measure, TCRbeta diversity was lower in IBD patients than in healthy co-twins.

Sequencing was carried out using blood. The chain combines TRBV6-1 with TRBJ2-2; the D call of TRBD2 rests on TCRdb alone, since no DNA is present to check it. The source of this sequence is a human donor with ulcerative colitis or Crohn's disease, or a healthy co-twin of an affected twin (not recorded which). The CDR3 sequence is CASKELGRAAKGGELFF.